This T cell receptor beta chain was found in a study of OX40 agonist ivuxolimab in advanced cancers. The overall study: Aged roughly 23 to 90 with a mean of approximately 60 years, they were under 85% male.

Germline V gene sequence: CDR1 SGHDT, CDR2 YYEEEE. The CDR3 consists of 13 residues. V was trimmed by 3 bases and J by 5 bases, leaving 9 bases between them. TCRdb's copy holds only in-frame clones and misses some; the assay was immunoSEQ multiplex PCR. The sample has approximately 76,000 clones, around 88% seen once. V is TRBV5-6 and J is TRBJ1-5, with D hard to call. The specimen comprised CD4+ or CD8+ T cells sorted from blood, sampled in a trial of the OX40 agonist ivuxolimab. The clonotype was recovered from an adult with an advanced solid tumor such as melanoma, head and neck, liver or kidney cancer. CDR3 nucleotides: TGTGCCAGCAGCTCGATGAATCATCAGCCCCAGCATTTT. It translates to CASSSMNHQPQHF.